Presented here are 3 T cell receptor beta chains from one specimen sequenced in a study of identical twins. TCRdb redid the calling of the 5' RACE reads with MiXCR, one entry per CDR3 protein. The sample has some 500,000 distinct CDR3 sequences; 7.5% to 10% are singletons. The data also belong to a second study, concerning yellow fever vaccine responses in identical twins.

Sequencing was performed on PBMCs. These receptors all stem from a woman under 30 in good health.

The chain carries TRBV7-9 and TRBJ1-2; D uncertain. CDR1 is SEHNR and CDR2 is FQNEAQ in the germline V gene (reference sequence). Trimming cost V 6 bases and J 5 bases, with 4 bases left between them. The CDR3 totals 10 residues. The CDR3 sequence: CASRAYGYTF. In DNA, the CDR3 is TGTGCCAGCAGGGCGTATGGCTACACCTTC.

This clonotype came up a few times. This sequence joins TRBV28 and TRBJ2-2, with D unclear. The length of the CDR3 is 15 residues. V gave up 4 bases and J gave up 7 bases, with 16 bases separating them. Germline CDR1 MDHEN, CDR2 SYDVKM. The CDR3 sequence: CASSSDTPRVGELFF. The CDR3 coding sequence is TGTGCCAGCAGTTCGGATACACCAAGGGTCGGGGAGCTGTTTTTT.

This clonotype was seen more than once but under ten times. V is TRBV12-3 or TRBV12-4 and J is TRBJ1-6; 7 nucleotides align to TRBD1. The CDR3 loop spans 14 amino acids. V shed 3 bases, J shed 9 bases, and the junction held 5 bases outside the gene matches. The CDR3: CASSFTQGVSPLHF. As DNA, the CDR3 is TGTGCCAGCAGTTTCACGCAGGGGGTTTCACCCCTCCACTTT.